This TCR beta chain emerged from a study of PD-L1 blockade in urothelial cancer. CDR3 length equals 16 residues. V was clipped by 5 bases and J by 4 bases; unmatched bases: 8. The germline V gene has CDR1 SEHNR and CDR2 FQNEAQ (reference sequence). The table lists this clone with a few counts. Measured with immunoSEQ multiplex PCR; TCRdb has only the in-frame clones, and not every one. The repertoire consists of under 40,000 clones, with 87% occurring once and the leading ten covering roughly 3.5%. The sequence was obtained from a man between 45 and 60 years old with urothelial cancer. This chain joins TRBV7-9 and TRBJ2-5; 12 nucleotides match TRBD2. The specimen comprised PBMCs, sampled around atezolizumab (anti-PD-L1) treatment. This chain's CDR3 is CASSLRTSGALETQYF. CDR3 in DNA: TGTGCCAGCAGCCTACGGACTAGCGGGGCCCTAGAGACCCAGTACTTC.